The 26 T cell receptor beta chains below come from one sample, sequenced in a study of type 1 regulatory T cells. MiXCR, applied by TCRdb to the reads, yields one record per CDR3 protein. The sample contains 68,000 or so distinct CDR3 sequences, approximately 50% of which appear only once. These receptors have no known antigen. Sequencing was carried out using cultured non-Tr1 T cells, either the whole culture or a sorted T cell fraction (not recorded which). Receptors originate from a human donor in good health.

The genes are TRBV5-5 and TRBJ2-6; D unclear. The CDR3 is made up of 15 amino acids. Trimming took 5 bases from V and 0 from J, leaving 9 bases between them. CDR1 and CDR2 (germline): SGHKS, YYEKEE (reference sequence). CDR3 residues: CASSQASSGANVLTF. For the CDR3, the DNA is TGTGCCAGCAGTCAGGCGAGCTCTGGGGCCAACGTCCTGACTTTC. Complete variable domain (other parts from reference TRBV5-5 and TRBJ2-6): DAGVTQSPTHLIKTRGQQVTLRCSPISGHKSVSWYQQVLGQGPQFIFQYYEKEERGRGNFPDRFSARQFPNYSSELNVNALLLGDSALYLCASSQASSGANVLTFGAGSRLTVL.

The chain employs TRBV20-1 and TRBJ1-2; perhaps TRBD1 as D (5 bases). Trimming shortened V by 8 bases and J by 6 bases, and 19 bases separated the two germline ends. The CDR3 runs to 13 residues. Germline loops: CDR1 DFQATT, CDR2 SNEGSKA (reference sequence). CDR3 DNA: TGCAGTACCCAGGCAGGGACCGGGGATGGCTACACCTTC. Amino acids: CSTQAGTGDGYTF.

This clonotype was seen more than once but under ten times. This chain connects TRBV6-1 to TRBJ2-5, with TRBD1 as a possible D gene (6 bases). This CDR3 contains 14 residues. Trimming pared 4 bases from V and 7 bases from J, leaving 16 bases between. Germline values: CDR1 MNHNS, CDR2 SASEGT. CDR3 amino acids: CASSGRQATGTQYF. The DNA for the CDR3 is TGTGCCAGCAGTGGGAGACAGGCCACGGGGACCCAGTACTTC.

This clonotype was picked up a small number of times. The chain uses TRBV7-9 and TRBJ1-1; the D is unclear. The germline V and J ends were trimmed by 1 base and 5 bases, with 8 bases remaining between them. The CDR3 length is 13 residues. CDR1 SEHNR and CDR2 FQNEAQ come from the germline V gene (reference sequence). The CDR3 sequence is CASSLVDITEAFF. The CDR3 DNA sequence: TGTGCCAGCAGCTTAGTGGATATTACTGAAGCTTTCTTT.

This clonotype was found a few times. The chain couples TRBV7-2 to TRBJ2-5; 8 bases align to TRBD2. This CDR3 region has 13 residues. Germline assignment: CDR1 SGHTA and CDR2 FQGNSA. V shed 4 bases and J 5 bases; nucleotides not matched to a gene: 3. The CDR3 spells CASSYLAGETQYF. In nucleotides, the CDR3 is TGTGCCAGCAGCTACTTAGCGGGGGAGACCCAGTACTTC.

V and J are TRBV19 and TRBJ1-5; a possible D gene is TRBD1 (6 bases). The germline gives CDR1 LNHDA, CDR2 SQIVND (reference sequence). The length of the CDR3 is 16 residues. V lost 6 bases to trimming and J lost 6 bases, with 21 bases between them. CDR3 sequence: CASSQQGYNSIQPQHF. CDR3 nucleotide sequence: TGTGCCAGTAGCCAACAGGGTTATAATTCGATTCAGCCCCAGCATTTT.

The CDR3 here is CASSLGALSGGVQEQFF. The CDR3 bases are TGTGCCAGCAGCTTAGGGGCTCTGAGTGGGGGCGTACAGGAGCAGTTCTTC. The rearrangement links TRBV7-9 to TRBJ2-1, with a possible D match to TRBD1 (6 bases). V lost 1 base, J lost 10 bases, and 23 bases lay in between. Germline CDR1 is SEHNR and CDR2 is FQNEAQ (reference sequence). The CDR3 consists of 17 residues.

With respect to this clonotype: Being one base from a much bigger clone, this may be a read error. J is TRBJ2-1 and V is TRBV6-6; perhaps TRBD2 as D (5 bases). CDR3 size: 17 residues. Trimming removed 4 bases at V and 10 bases at J, with 26 bases between. Germline V gives CDR1 MNHNY, CDR2 SVGAGI (reference sequence). CDR3 nucleotides: TGTGCCAGCAGTTGGCCTATAATTGGGCTGGGAGCCTACGAGCAGTTCTTC. It yields the protein CASSWPIIGLGAYEQFF.

V and J are TRBV6-6 and TRBJ1-1; a possible D gene is TRBD1 (5 bases). CDR1 MNHNY and CDR2 SVGAGI come from the germline V gene (reference sequence). Trimming took off 4 bases at V and 6 bases at J, with 15 bases between the two ends. The CDR3 runs 14 residues. The CDR3 region has the DNA TGTGCCAGCAGTTCCCAGGGCGGGGCGGCTGAAGCTTTCTTT. Translation: CASSSQGGAAEAFF.

The rearrangement uses TRBV4-3 and TRBJ2-1; 9 bases line up with TRBD2. The CDR3 has 16 amino acids. CDR1 is LGHNA and CDR2 is YSLEER in the germline V gene. Losses at the gene ends were 0 bases for V and 4 bases for J; bases not matched to a gene: 4. The CDR3: CASSQDVAGGYNEQFF. CDR3 coding DNA: TGCGCCAGCAGCCAAGATGTGGCGGGGGGGTACAATGAGCAGTTCTTC.

This clonotype was picked up a small number of times. The gene calls are TRBV4-3 and TRBJ1-2; 12 bases are shared with TRBD1. V dropped 3 bases and J dropped 7; count of bases not matched to a gene: 3. The CDR3 consists of 14 residues. CDR1 LGHNA and CDR2 YSLEER come from the germline V gene. The DNA for the CDR3 is TGCGCCAGCAGCCAGGGGACAGGGGGCGGTGGCTACACCTTC. Its protein product is CASSQGTGGGGYTF.

A note on this clonotype: With a much larger clone just one base away, this may be a read error. V gene TRBV7-2 combines with J gene TRBJ2-5; D gene ambiguous. The CDR3 length is 12 residues. CDR1 is SGHTA and CDR2 is FQGNSA in the germline V gene. V was clipped by 5 bases and J by 1 base, with 5 bases between them. The CDR3 nucleotides read TGTGCCAGCAGCCAGTCCCAAGAGACCCAGTACTTC. Translating it yields CASSQSQETQYF.

This clonotype came up a few times. The genes are TRBV28 and TRBJ2-6; D not resolved. The germline V gene encodes CDR1 MDHEN and CDR2 SYDVKM. V was pared by 5 bases and J by 0 bases, with 14 bases between. The CDR3 is made up of 17 amino acids. CDR3 in amino acids: CASSIRTGSSGANVLTF. The DNA for the CDR3 is TGTGCCAGCAGTATAAGGACCGGCAGCTCTGGGGCCAACGTCCTGACTTTC.

The rearrangement links TRBV4-1 to TRBJ2-5; D tentatively fits TRBD1 or TRBD2 (7 bases each). Trimming cost V 4 bases and J 5 bases, with 14 bases left between them. The CDR3 sequence is 14 residues long. In germline, CDR1 is MGHRA, CDR2 YSYEKL. CDR3 loop: CASSLGEGAETQYF. DNA of the CDR3: TGCGCCAGCAGCCTCGGGGAGGGGGCGGAGACCCAGTACTTC.

This clonotype was detected a few times. This chain joins TRBV29-1 and TRBJ2-1; D could derive from TRBD1 or TRBD2 (6 bases each). CDR3 length equals 14 residues. V was clipped by 3 bases and J by 9 bases, with 18 bases between them. The V gene's germline CDR1 is SQVTM and CDR2 ANQGSEA. In DNA form, the CDR3 reads TGCAGCGTTGAGGGTTGGGCTGGGGGGCGTGAGCAGTTCTTC. This codes for CSVEGWAGGREQFF.

There are a few counts of this clonotype. The V call is TRBV6-2 or TRBV6-3, the J call TRBJ2-1; 8 nucleotides align to TRBD1. V shed 6 bases, J shed 4 bases, and the junction held 5 bases outside the gene matches. This CDR3 spans 14 amino acids. Germline CDR1 reads MNHEY; CDR2 reads SVGEGT. The DNA for the CDR3 is TGTGCCAGCAGATCGGACAGGGAATACAATGAGCAGTTCTTC. This encodes CASRSDREYNEQFF.

This clonotype occurred a few times. The chain couples TRBV9 to TRBJ2-2; no clear D. In germline, CDR1 is SGDLS, CDR2 YYNGEE. The CDR3 consists of 16 residues. Trimming pared 0 bases from V and 0 bases from J, leaving 9 bases between. CDR3 nucleotide sequence: TGTGCCAGCAGCGTAGGGGTAGGGCCGAACACCGGGGAGCTGTTTTTT. It codes for CASSVGVGPNTGELFF.

The chain joins TRBV28 to TRBJ2-7, with D perhaps TRBD2 (7 bases). Germline-derived CDR1 and CDR2 are MDHEN and SYDVKM. The CDR3 runs to 13 residues. V was trimmed by 10 bases and J by 0 bases, leaving 13 bases between them. The CDR3 region is CATEGGASYEQYF. As DNA, the CDR3 is TGTGCCACCGAGGGGGGGGCCTCCTACGAGCAGTACTTC.

This sequence joins TRBV10-3 and TRBJ2-7; 10 bases match TRBD1. V dropped 3 bases and J dropped 6; count of bases not matched to a gene: 11. CDR1 and CDR2 (germline): ENHRY, SYGVKD. This CDR3 spans 16 amino acids. The CDR3 is CAISDFQGTGVREQYF. In nucleotides, the CDR3 is TGTGCCATCAGTGATTTCCAGGGGACAGGGGTCCGCGAGCAGTACTTC.

A few counts support this clonotype. The J gene is TRBJ2-5, the V gene TRBV12-3 or TRBV12-4; tentative D call: TRBD1 (7 bases). Deletions cut 3 bases from V and 4 bases from J, with 12 bases between. CDR3 size: 14 residues. The CDR3 loop is CASSFGQGGETQYF. The CDR3 DNA reads as TGTGCCAGCAGTTTCGGTCAGGGGGGAGAGACCCAGTACTTC.

This clonotype occurred a few times. The chain couples TRBV9 to TRBJ1-6; 8 bases map to TRBD1. V dropped 0 bases and J dropped 9; count of bases not matched to a gene: 2. The CDR3 consists of 14 residues. From germline, CDR1 is SGDLS and CDR2 YYNGEE. Here the CDR3 reads CASSVGTGPSPLHF. The CDR3 DNA sequence: TGTGCCAGCAGCGTAGGGACAGGGCCTTCACCCCTCCACTTT.

The V gene is TRBV5-1, the J gene TRBJ1-5; the D is unclear. Germline V gives CDR1 SGHRS, CDR2 YFSETQ. CDR3 size: 16 residues. V gave up 0 bases and J gave up 6 bases, with 16 bases separating them. Written as DNA, the CDR3 is TGCGCCAGCAGCTTGGGTCTCGGCCAAGGAGGTCAGCCCCAGCATTTT. As protein: CASSLGLGQGGQPQHF.

This clonotype has only one observation. V and J are TRBV11-3 and TRBJ1-6; no definite D call. CDR3 length equals 14 residues. The germline V gene encodes CDR1 SGHNT and CDR2 YENEEA. The germline V and J ends were trimmed by 0 bases and 9 bases, with 9 bases remaining between them. CDR3 sequence: CASSLEGELSPLHF. The CDR3 DNA follows: TGTGCCAGCAGCTTAGAAGGAGAACTTTCACCCCTCCACTTT.

The J gene is TRBJ1-6, the V gene TRBV28, with D uncertain. V lost 5 bases and J 9 bases, leaving 8 bases between the germline ends. Per germline, CDR1 MDHEN and CDR2 SYDVKM. The CDR3 spans 12 residues. For the CDR3, the DNA is TGTGCCAGCAGTCCCTCAGGTTCACCCCTCCACTTT. Translation: CASSPSGSPLHF. The whole variable domain, remainder taken from reference TRBV28 and TRBJ1-6, is DVKVTQSSRYLVKRTGEKVFLECVQDMDHENMFWYRQDPGLGLRLIYFSYDVKMKEKGDIPEGYSVSREKKERFSLILESASTNQTSMYLCASSPSGSPLHFGNGTRLTVT.

The rearrangement joins TRBV12-3 or TRBV12-4 to TRBJ2-7; D is undetermined. The CDR3 is 12 residues long. V shed 2 bases and J shed 3 bases, with 5 bases lying between them. CDR3 coding DNA: TGTGCCAGCAGTTTAAAGGTCTACGAGCAGTACTTC. Translating it yields CASSLKVYEQYF.

This chain joins TRBV30 and TRBJ2-3; no definite D call. This CDR3 is built from 11 residues. Trimming took 5 bases from V and 4 from J, leaving 7 bases between them. Germline values: CDR1 GTSNPN, CDR2 SVGIG (reference sequence). CDR3 bases: TGTGCCTGGGAAAGCGCAGATACGCAGTATTTT. It encodes CAWESADTQYF.